These 2 T cell receptor beta chains were all obtained from the same sample, sequenced in a study of response to subunit inactivated influenza vaccine. TCRdb reprocessed the RT-PCR reads with MiXCR, giving one entry per CDR3 protein. The table has about 300,000 distinct CDR3 sequences, about 20% seen once; the top ten hold about a tenth. The sample was PBMCs from blood, taken about 20 months after vaccination. The receptors derive from a man aged 50 to 69 who received an inactivated influenza vaccine.

This chain connects TRBV12-3 or TRBV12-4 to TRBJ2-5; 7 nucleotides agree with TRBD2. The CDR3 has 17 amino acids. Trimming removed 5 bases from V and 1 base from J; junction bases left unmatched: 13. The CDR3 sequence: CASSAGLAGPFQETQYF. The CDR3 region has the DNA TGTGCCAGCAGTGCCGGGTTAGCGGGTCCGTTCCAAGAGACCCAGTACTTC.

V is TRBV10-1 and J is TRBJ2-2; 8 bases align to TRBD1. V was pared by 6 bases and J by 5 bases, with 11 bases of the junction left unmatched. The CDR3 sequence is 16 residues long. Germline CDR1 is WNHNN and CDR2 is SYGVQD (reference sequence). The CDR3 nucleotides read TGCGCCAGCAGAGCCACTGGACAGGGCCCAACCGGGGAGCTGTTTTTT. Amino acid sequence: CASRATGQGPTGELFF.